Listed below are T cell receptor beta chains from one sample, sequenced in a study of shared clonotypes between healthy human individuals. TCRdb's copy holds only in-frame clones and misses some; the assay was immunoSEQ multiplex PCR. Here the sample spans about 820,000 clones, approximately 92% being singletons. The sequencing input was naive CD8+ T cells sorted from blood. The source of these receptors is a man in his thirties or forties in good health. The CDR3 runs from the conserved cysteine through the conserved F or W. The D gene is left open where the match is weak. Only part of the rows carry a size: once, few, many, or a class if the clone is expanded.

size: .
J: TRBJ1-1
V: TRBV7-9
D: .
DNA: TGTGCCAGCAGCTTTCTAGGGTCTGAAGCTTTCTTT
CDR3: CASSFLGSEAFF

size: .
J: TRBJ2-1
V: TRBV4-1
D: TRBD2
DNA: TGCGCCAGCAGCCAAGCGACTAGCGGGACCTACAATGAGCAGTTCTTC
CDR3: CASSQATSGTYNEQFF

size: .
J: TRBJ1-2
V: TRBV30
D: .
DNA: TGTGCCTGGAGCCCCAGCCAGAGCGGCTACACCTTC
CDR3: CAWSPSQSGYTF

size: .
J: TRBJ2-5
V: TRBV7-9
D: TRBD2
DNA: TGTGCCAGCAGCCTGATACTAGCGGGGTACCAAGAGACCCAGTACTTC
CDR3: CASSLILAGYQETQYF

size: .
J: TRBJ2-3
V: TRBV7-8
D: .
DNA: TGTGCCAGCAGCTTAGTCCCAACTAGCCCTACCAGCACAGATACGCAGTATTTT
CDR3: CASSLVPTSPTSTDTQYF

size: .
J: TRBJ2-7
V: TRBV7-6
D: .
DNA: TGTGCCAGCAGCTTAACAGGGATGGCCTACGAGCAGTACTTC
CDR3: CASSLTGMAYEQYF

size: .
J: TRBJ1-5
V: TRBV19
D: .
DNA: TGTGCCAGTGGGTGGGGGACTCAGCCCCAGCATTTT
CDR3: CASGWGTQPQHF

size: .
J: TRBJ2-5
V: TRBV5-6
D: .
DNA: TGTGCCAGCAGTCCCGGGACTCAAGAGACCCAGTACTTC
CDR3: CASSPGTQETQYF

size: .
J: TRBJ2-7
V: TRBV7-9
D: .
DNA: TGTGCCAGCAGCTCCGGGATTTCACCATACGAGCAGTACTTC
CDR3: CASSSGISPYEQYF

size: once
J: TRBJ2-7
V: TRBV10-3
D: .
DNA: TGTGCCATCAGTGATTTCGGAGAGAACTACGAGCAGTACTTC
CDR3: CAISDFGENYEQYF

size: .
J: TRBJ2-7
V: TRBV6-1
D: .
DNA: TGTGCCAGCAGTGACAGGGACCTTACCTACGAGCAGTACTTC
CDR3: CASSDRDLTYEQYF

size: .
J: TRBJ2-1
V: TRBV5-1
D: .
DNA: TGCGCCAGCAGTTATAGGGGTAGTCTCGCAGGTGCCTTACCTTACAATGAGCAGTTCTTC
CDR3: CASSYRGSLAGALPYNEQFF

size: .
J: TRBJ2-1
V: TRBV7-9
D: .
DNA: TGTGCCAGCAGCCTCAACCCATTCGGACAGCACTACAATGAGCAGTTCTTC
CDR3: CASSLNPFGQHYNEQFF

size: .
J: TRBJ2-7
V: TRBV7-6
D: .
DNA: TGTGCCAGCAGCCCGAGTGAGAATGAGCAGTACTTC
CDR3: CASSPSENEQYF

size: .
J: TRBJ2-2
V: TRBV11-2
D: .
DNA: TGTGCCAGCAGCTTAGTCGGTGGGGACACCGGGGAGCTGTTTTTT
CDR3: CASSLVGGDTGELFF

size: .
J: TRBJ1-5
V: TRBV27
D: TRBD1
DNA: TGTGCCAGCAGTTCCTGGACAGGGGCGAACAATCAGCCCCAGCATTTT
CDR3: CASSSWTGANNQPQHF

size: .
J: TRBJ1-1
V: TRBV11-2
D: .
DNA: TGTGCCAGCAGCCGGGAATCTTACACTGAAGCTTTCTTT
CDR3: CASSRESYTEAFF

size: few
J: TRBJ2-2
V: TRBV5-5
D: .
DNA: TGTGCCAGCAGGAGGAACACCGGGGAGCTGTTTTTT
CDR3: CASRRNTGELFF

size: .
J: TRBJ2-7
V: TRBV7-9
D: .
DNA: TGTGCCAGCAGCTTCCCCGGCTACTCCTACGAGCAGTACTTC
CDR3: CASSFPGYSYEQYF

size: .
J: TRBJ2-7
V: TRBV6-5
D: .
DNA: TGTGCCAGCAGTTACTCTCCGTACGAGCAGTACTTC
CDR3: CASSYSPYEQYF

size: .
J: TRBJ2-1
V: TRBV13
D: .
DNA: TGTGCCAGCAGCTTTCCAGGCTTCAATGAGCAGTTCTTC
CDR3: CASSFPGFNEQFF

size: .
J: TRBJ2-3
V: TRBV27
D: .
DNA: TGTGCCAGCAGTTCAATCAGCACAGATACGCAGTATTTT
CDR3: CASSSISTDTQYF

size: .
J: TRBJ2-1
V: TRBV11-2
D: .
DNA: TGTGCCAGCAGCTTAGAGTGGACAGATTCAAACAATGAGCAGTTCTTC
CDR3: CASSLEWTDSNNEQFF

size: .
J: TRBJ1-5
V: TRBV19
D: TRBD1
DNA: TGTGCCAGTAGTATGGGCAGGGGGGACCAGCCCCAGCATTTT
CDR3: CASSMGRGDQPQHF

size: .
J: TRBJ1-1
V: TRBV29-1
D: TRBD1
DNA: TGCAGCGTGGACAGGGGGCGGGTGTACACTGAAGCTTTCTTT
CDR3: CSVDRGRVYTEAFF

size: .
J: TRBJ1-1
V: TRBV7-9
D: TRBD1
DNA: TGTGCCAGCAGTTCGTACGACAGGGGAGACACTGAAGCTTTCTTT
CDR3: CASSSYDRGDTEAFF

size: .
J: TRBJ2-7
V: TRBV5-5
D: .
DNA: TGTGCCAGCAGCTTGATAGGGGACGAGCAGTACTTC
CDR3: CASSLIGDEQYF

size: .
J: TRBJ2-5
V: TRBV11-2
D: .
DNA: TGTGCCAGCGGACTTAATACAGGGTTAGGGGAGACCCAGTACTTC
CDR3: CASGLNTGLGETQYF

size: .
J: TRBJ2-5
V: TRBV10-3
D: TRBD2
DNA: TGTGCCATCAGTGAGTCAGGAAGCGGGAGTGGGGAGACCCAGTACTTC
CDR3: CAISESGSGSGETQYF

size: .
J: TRBJ1-1
V: TRBV29-1
D: .
DNA: TGCAGCGTCGTGACAGGCGGGAGGACTGAAGCTTTCTTT
CDR3: CSVVTGGRTEAFF

size: few
J: TRBJ1-5
V: TRBV13
D: TRBD1
DNA: TGTGCCAGCAGCAACCGACAGGGGGATCAGCCCCAGCATTTT
CDR3: CASSNRQGDQPQHF

size: .
J: TRBJ2-1
V: TRBV2
D: TRBD2
DNA: TGTGCCAGCAGGGAAGCGGGGGGGTACAATGAGCAGTTCTTC
CDR3: CASREAGGYNEQFF

size: .
J: TRBJ1-2
V: TRBV5-6
D: .
DNA: TGTGCCAGCAGCTTGGGGGGCAGCTATGGCTACACCTTC
CDR3: CASSLGGSYGYTF

size: .
J: TRBJ2-7
V: TRBV27
D: .
DNA: TGTGCCAGCAGTTTAAAGCACAGGGAGTTAATTTCCGAGCAGTACTTC
CDR3: CASSLKHRELISEQYF

size: .
J: TRBJ2-1
V: TRBV6-5
D: .
DNA: TGTGCCAGCAGTTACACGCCCGTCGGTGAGCAGTTCTTC
CDR3: CASSYTPVGEQFF

size: .
J: TRBJ2-7
V: TRBV6-5
D: .
DNA: TGTGCCAGCAGCACTATATACGAGCAGTACTTC
CDR3: CASSTIYEQYF

size: few
J: TRBJ2-4
V: TRBV28
D: .
DNA: TGTGCCAGCCGGTCGGCGGCACAGGGATTCGGGTCCAAAAACATTCAGTACTTC
CDR3: CASRSAAQGFGSKNIQYF

size: .
J: TRBJ1-2
V: TRBV4-1
D: .
DNA: TGCGCCAGCAGCCAAGAACGGGGAATGAACTATGGCTACACCTTC
CDR3: CASSQERGMNYGYTF

size: .
J: TRBJ2-7
V: TRBV10-3
D: .
DNA: TGTGCCATCAGTGGGGGCGAGGCGGGCTACGAGCAGTACTTC
CDR3: CAISGGEAGYEQYF

size: .
J: TRBJ1-2
V: TRBV28
D: .
DNA: TGTGCCAGCAGTTTGGAGGCCTGGTATGGCTACACCTTC
CDR3: CASSLEAWYGYTF

size: .
J: TRBJ2-1
V: TRBV2
D: .
DNA: TGTGCCAGCAAGGGGTATGAGCAGTTCTTC
CDR3: CASKGYEQFF

size: once
J: TRBJ2-1
V: TRBV28
D: .
DNA: TGTGCCAGTGGGACGGATCCATACAATGAGCAGTTCTTC
CDR3: CASGTDPYNEQFF

size: .
J: TRBJ1-3
V: TRBV9
D: .
DNA: TGTGCCAGCAGCGTGGGGGGCAGCGGCTCTGGAAACACCATATATTTT
CDR3: CASSVGGSGSGNTIYF

size: .
J: TRBJ2-7
V: TRBV5-8
D: TRBD1
DNA: TGTGCCAGCAGCGTTCCGGGACAGGGGCCCTACGAGCAGTACTTC
CDR3: CASSVPGQGPYEQYF

size: .
J: TRBJ1-2
V: TRBV9
D: .
DNA: TGTGCCAGCAGCACCAGGGATACGGGTCGAGGTAACTATGGCTACACCTTC
CDR3: CASSTRDTGRGNYGYTF

size: .
J: TRBJ2-2
V: TRBV27
D: TRBD2
DNA: TGTGCCAGCAGTTGGGCGGGAGTGTTGGCGAACACCGGGGAGCTGTTTTTT
CDR3: CASSWAGVLANTGELFF

size: .
J: TRBJ2-3
V: TRBV5-1
D: .
DNA: TGCGCCAGCAGCTTTGACGACTACACAGATACGCAGTATTTT
CDR3: CASSFDDYTDTQYF

size: .
J: TRBJ1-2
V: TRBV29-1
D: .
DNA: TGCAGCGTTGTCAGCAGTAACTATGGCTACACCTTC
CDR3: CSVVSSNYGYTF

size: .
J: TRBJ2-5
V: TRBV14
D: .
DNA: TGTGCCAGCAGCCAAGAATCTCTTACCGGCTTTGAGACCCAGTACTTC
CDR3: CASSQESLTGFETQYF

size: once
J: TRBJ2-1
V: TRBV15
D: .
DNA: TGTGCCACCAGCAGGGGTAGACTAAATGAGCAGTTCTTC
CDR3: CATSRGRLNEQFF

size: .
J: TRBJ2-1
V: TRBV18
D: TRBD2
DNA: TGTGCCAGCTACAGGATTGCTTTATCTAGCGGGAATTATGTAACCTACAATGAGCAGTTCTTC
CDR3: CASYRIALSSGNYVTYNEQFF

size: once
J: TRBJ2-7
V: TRBV7-9
D: TRBD2
DNA: TGTGCCTGCAGCGGGGGGATCACCTACGAGCAGTACTTC
CDR3: CACSGGITYEQYF

size: .
J: TRBJ1-2
V: TRBV4-3
D: .
DNA: TGCGCCAGCAGCCAAGCCGTCGGGGGCGGGGGCTATGGCTACACCTTC
CDR3: CASSQAVGGGGYGYTF

size: .
J: TRBJ2-5
V: TRBV2
D: .
DNA: TGTGCCAGCCATATAGGGGGAGGGCGGCAAGAGACCCAGTACTTC
CDR3: CASHIGGGRQETQYF

size: .
J: TRBJ1-2
V: TRBV29-1
D: .
DNA: TGCAGCGTTGGGGGCGAAGACTATGGCTACACCTTC
CDR3: CSVGGEDYGYTF

size: once
J: TRBJ2-4
V: TRBV11-2
D: .
DNA: TGTGCCAGCAGTCAGGGGGGAGCTTCAGCCAAAAACATTCAGTACTTC
CDR3: CASSQGGASAKNIQYF

size: .
J: TRBJ2-3
V: TRBV7-9
D: .
DNA: TGTGCCAGCAGCTTAGGGCATACGCAGTATTTT
CDR3: CASSLGHTQYF

size: .
J: TRBJ2-1
V: TRBV23-1
D: TRBD1
DNA: TGCGCCAGCAGTCAAGAAGACAGGGGATCTGAGCAGTTCTTC
CDR3: CASSQEDRGSEQFF